One T cell receptor beta chain is described in this entry. This sample is drawn from a study of monozygotic twins with inflammatory bowel disease. The CDR3 loop spans 15 amino acids. TCRdb reprocessed the 5' RACE reads; each CDR3 protein has one entry and no DNA is given. Recorded for this sample: around 400,000 distinct CDR3 sequences. The genes are TRBV12-3 or TRBV12-4 and TRBJ2-3; TCRdb calls TRBD2, which cannot be checked without DNA. The sequence was obtained from a human donor with ulcerative colitis or Crohn's disease, or a healthy co-twin of an affected twin (not recorded which). Material: blood. The CDR3: CASSRAGGYTDTQYF.